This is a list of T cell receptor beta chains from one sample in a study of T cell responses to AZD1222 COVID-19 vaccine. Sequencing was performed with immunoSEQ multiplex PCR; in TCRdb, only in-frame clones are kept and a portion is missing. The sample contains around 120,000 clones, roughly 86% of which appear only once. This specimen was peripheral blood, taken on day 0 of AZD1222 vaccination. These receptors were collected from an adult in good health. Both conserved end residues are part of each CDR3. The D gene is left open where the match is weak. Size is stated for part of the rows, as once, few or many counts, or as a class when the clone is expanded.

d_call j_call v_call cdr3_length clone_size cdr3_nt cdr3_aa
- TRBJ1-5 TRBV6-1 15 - TGTGCCAGCAGTGAACAGGGTATAAGCAATCAGCCCCAGCATTTT CASSEQGISNQPQHF
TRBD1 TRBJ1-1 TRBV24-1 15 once TGTGCCACCAGTGATCGGGACAGGGTGAACACTGAAGCTTTCTTT CATSDRDRVNTEAFF
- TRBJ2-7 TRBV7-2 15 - TGTGCCAGCAGCTTGGCGGGACAAACCTTCTACGAGCAGTACTTC CASSLAGQTFYEQYF
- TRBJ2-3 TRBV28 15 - TGTGCCAGCAAAGGCTTCGAGGGAGTGGCAGATACGCAGTATTTT CASKGFEGVADTQYF
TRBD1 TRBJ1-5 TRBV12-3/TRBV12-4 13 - TGTGCCAGCAGCCCTGGCAGGGGGAAGCCCCAGCATTTT CASSPGRGKPQHF
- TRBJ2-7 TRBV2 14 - TGTGCCAGCAGCCGGGACGTGAGCTCCTACGAGCAGTACTTC CASSRDVSSYEQYF
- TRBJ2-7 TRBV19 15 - TGTGCCAGTAGCAAACCCGGGACCCCTCGGGACGAGCAGTACTTC CASSKPGTPRDEQYF
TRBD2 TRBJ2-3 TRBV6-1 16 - TGTGCCAGCAGTGAAGCGCTGGCGGGAGGCACAGATACGCAGTATTTT CASSEALAGGTDTQYF
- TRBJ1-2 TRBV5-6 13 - TGTGCCAGCAGCTTGGACCAGCTTTATGGCTACACCTTC CASSLDQLYGYTF
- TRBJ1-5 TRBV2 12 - TGTGCCAGCAGTGAAAGTGTTCAGCCCCAGCATTTT CASSESVQPQHF
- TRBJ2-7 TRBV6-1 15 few TGTGCCAGCAACGACCCCGAGGGTGGGGTATACGAGCAGTACTTC CASNDPEGGVYEQYF
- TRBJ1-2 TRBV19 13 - TGTGCCAGTAGTAATCTACAGGTTTATGGCTACACCTTC CASSNLQVYGYTF
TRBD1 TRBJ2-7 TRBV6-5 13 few TGTGCCAGCAGGCCAGGACAGGGCTACGAGCAGTACTTC CASRPGQGYEQYF
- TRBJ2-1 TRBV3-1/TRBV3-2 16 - TGTGCCAGCAGCCCGATGGATCCTAGCGAGCCTCTTGAGCAGTTCTTC CASSPMDPSEPLEQFF
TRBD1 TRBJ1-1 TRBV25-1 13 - TGTGCCAGCAGCCCAGGGGGGGGCACTGAAGCTTTCTTT CASSPGGGTEAFF
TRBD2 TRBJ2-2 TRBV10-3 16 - TGTGCCATCAGTGAGAACCAGCGGGGGGTCATTGGGGAGCTGTTTTTT CAISENQRGVIGELFF
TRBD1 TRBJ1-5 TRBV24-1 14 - TGTGCCACCAGTGCACAGGGGCGCAATCAGCCCCAGCATTTT CATSAQGRNQPQHF
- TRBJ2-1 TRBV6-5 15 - TGTGCCAGCAGTATAGTTGGGAGCTCCTACAATGAGCAGTTCTTC CASSIVGSSYNEQFF
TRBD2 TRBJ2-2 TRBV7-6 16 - TGTGCCAGCAGCGCCGGACTAGCGGCGAACACCGGGGAGCTGTTTTTT CASSAGLAANTGELFF
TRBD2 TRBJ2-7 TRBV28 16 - TGTGCCAGCAGTCCGCGGACTAGCGGGAGCTCCTACGAGCAGTACTTC CASSPRTSGSSYEQYF
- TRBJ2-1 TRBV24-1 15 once TGTGCCACCAGTGATTTGTCAGGGTCCCACAATGAGCAGTTCTTC CATSDLSGSHNEQFF
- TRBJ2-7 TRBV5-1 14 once TGCGCCAGCAGCTTAGAGGCAGGGGCCTACGAGCAGTACTTC CASSLEAGAYEQYF
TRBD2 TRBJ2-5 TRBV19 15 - TGTGCCAGTAGTATGATACTAGCGGGACAAGAGACCCAGTACTTC CASSMILAGQETQYF
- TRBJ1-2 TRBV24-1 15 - TGTGCCACCAGCCAAACAGGGCCCGGAAACTATGGCTACACCTTC CATSQTGPGNYGYTF
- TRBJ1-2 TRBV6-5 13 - TGTGCCAGCACATCCTGGGCCGACTATGGCTACACCTTC CASTSWADYGYTF
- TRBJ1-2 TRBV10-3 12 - TGTGCCTCCATGGGGGGTTTGTATGGCTACACCTTC CASMGGLYGYTF
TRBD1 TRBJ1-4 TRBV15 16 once TGTGCCACCAGCAGAGATCCTGGAGGGGGCGGTGAAAAACTGTTTTTT CATSRDPGGGGEKLFF
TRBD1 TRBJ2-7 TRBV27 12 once TGTGCCAGCAGTCTACAGGGGGCGCAGCAGTACTTC CASSLQGAQQYF
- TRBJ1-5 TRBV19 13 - TGTGCCAGTAGTACCCAGCGCAATCAGCCCCAGCATTTT CASSTQRNQPQHF
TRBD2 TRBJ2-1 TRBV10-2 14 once TGCGCCAGCAGTGAGGCGGGAGGGTTTGGTGAGCAGTTCTTC CASSEAGGFGEQFF
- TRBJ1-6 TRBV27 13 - TGTGCCAGCAGGGTCGCCGCCTATTCACCCCTCCACTTT CASRVAAYSPLHF
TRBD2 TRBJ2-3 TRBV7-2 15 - TGTGCCAGCAGCTTCCAAGGGCGGGGGGTAGATACGCAGTATTTT CASSFQGRGVDTQYF
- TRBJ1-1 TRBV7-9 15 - TGTGCCAGCAGCTACCTGGGAGGGAAGAACACTGAAGCTTTCTTT CASSYLGGKNTEAFF
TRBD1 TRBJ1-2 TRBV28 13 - TGTGCCAGCAGTTTACGCAGGGGGAATGGCTACACCTTC CASSLRRGNGYTF
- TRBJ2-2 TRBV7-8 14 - TGTGCCAGCAGCCTCTCTAACCGCGCCGGGGAGCTGTTTTTT CASSLSNRAGELFF
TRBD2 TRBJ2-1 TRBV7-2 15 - TGTGCCAGCAGCCTGGTGGAGCGGGGGGGCGGTGAGCAGTTCTTC CASSLVERGGGEQFF
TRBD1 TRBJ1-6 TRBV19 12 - TGTGCCAGCCGACAGGGCAATTCACCCCTCCACTTT CASRQGNSPLHF
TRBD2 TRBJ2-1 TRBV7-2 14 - TGTGCCAGCAGCACGGGACTAGCGCACAATGAGCAGTTCTTC CASSTGLAHNEQFF
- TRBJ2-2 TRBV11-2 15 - TGTGCCAGCAGACATAGCGGTGCGAACACCGGGGAGCTGTTTTTT CASRHSGANTGELFF
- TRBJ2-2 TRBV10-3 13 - TGTGCCATCAGTGAGTACACGGCCGGTGAGCTGTTTTTT CAISEYTAGELFF
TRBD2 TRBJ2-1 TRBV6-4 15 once TGTGCCAGCAGTGTAGGGGCGGGAGGGCTGGATGAGCAGTTCTTC CASSVGAGGLDEQFF
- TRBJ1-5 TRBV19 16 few TGTGCCAGTAGTAGCTTTCACGGACAGACCTTCCAGCCCCAGCATTTT CASSSFHGQTFQPQHF
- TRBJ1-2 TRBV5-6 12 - TGTGCCAGCAGCTTGAATAAGGATGGCTACACCTTC CASSLNKDGYTF
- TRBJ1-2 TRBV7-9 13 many TGTGCCAGCAGCTTCGGGGCGAACTATGGCTACACCTTC CASSFGANYGYTF
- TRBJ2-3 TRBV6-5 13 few TGTGCCAGCAGCCTAGGTTACACAGATACGCAGTATTTT CASSLGYTDTQYF
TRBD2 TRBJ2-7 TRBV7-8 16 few TGTGCCAGCAGCACAAGGGGGACTAGCGGGGCCTACGAGCAGTACTTC CASSTRGTSGAYEQYF
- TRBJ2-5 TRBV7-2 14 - TGTGCCAGCAGCTTATACGGGGGCGGAGAGACCCAGTACTTC CASSLYGGGETQYF
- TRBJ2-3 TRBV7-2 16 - TGTGCCAGCAGCCCAGAGTCTCGACTCCGCACAGATACGCAGTATTTT CASSPESRLRTDTQYF
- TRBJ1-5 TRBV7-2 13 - TGTGCCAGCAGCTACGTAGCCTGGCAGCCCCAGCATTTT CASSYVAWQPQHF
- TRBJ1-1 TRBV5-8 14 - TGTGCCAGCAGACGGCGGGGGAGCGCTACTGAAGCTTTCTTT CASRRRGSATEAFF
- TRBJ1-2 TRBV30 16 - TGTGCCTGGAGCCCGGAATGGGTTACCACTAACTATGGCTACACCTTC CAWSPEWVTTNYGYTF
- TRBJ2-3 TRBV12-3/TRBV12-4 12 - TGTGCCAGCAGCTACCCCACAGATACGCAGTATTTT CASSYPTDTQYF
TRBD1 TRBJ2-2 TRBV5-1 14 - TGCGCCAGCAGCGTACAGGGGGGTGCCGGGGAGCTGTTTTTT CASSVQGGAGELFF